The present T cell receptor beta chain was sequenced within a study of human CD8 memory T cell subsets. In terms of frequency, this clonotype is medium-sized. Preparation of the TCR beta libraries relied on UMI-labeled 5' RACE. No DNA is given; TCRdb re-called the 5' RACE reads and lists each CDR3 protein once. The table for this sample gives 10,000 to 14,000 distinct CDR3 sequences. This sequence was found in a human donor in good health. Sample: CD8+ T cells from PBMCs.

The CDR3 region is CASSLAGVEAFF. The gene calls are TRBV7-9 and TRBJ1-1. The CDR3 loop spans 12 amino acids. CDR1 is SEHNR, CDR2 FQNEAQ, per germline (reference sequence).